The source of this T cell receptor (beta chain) is a study of blood T cell repertoires in COVID-19. The CDR3 covers 16 residues. Germline trimming cut 0 bases from V and 0 bases from J; bases unmatched to any gene: 4. The V gene's germline CDR1 is LNHNV and CDR2 YYDKDF (reference sequence). Method: immunoSEQ multiplex PCR; TCRdb's copy keeps in-frame clones and lacks some. This table has some 63,000 clones, approximately 85% appearing once. The TCR originated in a human donor in a cohort sampled during active COVID-19. This chain links TRBV15 with TRBJ2-7, with 8 positions matching TRBD1. Sequenced sample: peripheral blood. CDR3 DNA sequence: TGTGCCACCAGCAGAGATCGGGGGACAGGCTCCTACGAGCAGTACTTC. It specifies CATSRDRGTGSYEQYF.